The source of this TCR beta chain is a study of blood T cell repertoires in COVID-19. The wider study: Samples taken during acute and convalescent COVID-19 were collected in the United States, Italy and Spain. Sample material is recorded as cDNA or gDNA derived from T cells, B-cell-depleted T cells, or PBMCs.

Libraries were prepared by immunoSEQ multiplex PCR; TCRdb keeps only in-frame clonotypes and omits some of them. The data hold 30,000 to 40,000 clones, with 85% to 90% observed a single time. Germline V gene data show CDR1 as SNHLY and CDR2 as FYNNEI. CDR3 size: 15 residues. V lost 6 bases and J lost 7; bases outside the gene matches: 9. Sequences were obtained from peripheral blood. V and J are TRBV2 and TRBJ2-1; 10 nucleotides align to TRBD2. The TCR was taken from a man in his 70s with acute or convalescent COVID-19. CDR3 sequence reads: CASRWLAGVMNEQFF. The CDR3 bases are TGTGCCAGCAGATGGCTAGCGGGAGTTATGAATGAGCAGTTCTTC.